A single sample gave rise to the 9 T cell receptor beta chains below, sequenced in a study of blood T cell repertoires in COVID-19. The assay was immunoSEQ multiplex PCR, and TCRdb's table has in-frame clones only and misses some. Of some 140,000 clones detected, roughly 80% appear once; the ten largest clones hold roughly 5.2%. Sequencing was performed on peripheral blood. These receptors all come from a woman aged 70-85 years with COVID-19, enrolled during active disease.

CDR3 protein: CASSSQGLITEAFF. The CDR3, as DNA: TGTGCCAGTAGTAGTCAGGGTCTGATCACTGAAGCTTTCTTT. The chain is built from TRBV19 and TRBJ1-1; possible D gene TRBD1, 5 bases. The CDR3 extends over 14 amino acids. Trimming stripped 4 bases from V and 4 bases from J, with 13 bases between. Per germline, CDR1 LNHDA and CDR2 SQIVND (reference sequence).

V usage is TRBV7-2 and J usage is TRBJ1-1; D might be TRBD1 (5 bases). The V and J ends lost 5 bases and 3 bases respectively, with 16 bases between them. Per the germline V gene, CDR1 is SGHTA and CDR2 is FQGNSA. The CDR3 consists of 15 residues. The CDR3 sequence is CASSQPLGGYTEAFF. CDR3 bases: TGTGCCAGCAGCCAGCCTCTGGGGGGTTACACTGAAGCTTTCTTT.

The chain is built from TRBV3-1 (or the pseudogene TRBV3-2) and TRBJ1-3; D ambiguous. V was clipped by 7 bases and J by 2 bases, with 12 bases between them. Germline CDR1 LGHDT, CDR2 YNNKEL (reference sequence). This CDR3 contains 14 residues. For the CDR3, the DNA is TGTGCCAGCATGCTGGGAGTCGCTGGAAACACCATATATTTT. This codes for CASMLGVAGNTIYF.

V is TRBV6-5 and J is TRBJ1-4; possible D gene TRBD1, 5 bases. This CDR3 has 12 amino acids. Trimming removed 5 bases from V and 8 bases from J, with 9 bases in between. Germline lookup yields CDR1 MNHEY and CDR2 SVGAGI. CDR3 sequence: CASSPNREKLFF. CDR3 DNA: TGTGCCAGCAGTCCCAACAGGGAAAAACTGTTTTTT.

The CDR3 reads CASSTSGGSGANVLTF. CDR3 DNA sequence: TGCGCCAGCAGCACCTCAGGGGGCTCTGGGGCCAACGTCCTGACTTTC. The chain carries TRBV5-1 and TRBJ2-6; TRBD1 matches at 7 bases. Germline V gene sequence: CDR1 SGHRS, CDR2 YFSETQ. With 4 bases clipped from V and 0 bases from J, the junction kept 4 bases outside the gene matches. The CDR3 sequence is 16 residues long.

The rearrangement joins TRBV2 to TRBJ2-1; unclear D gene. Germline V gene sequence: CDR1 SNHLY, CDR2 FYNNEI. The CDR3 extends over 13 amino acids. V lost 3 bases and J 5 bases, leaving 8 bases between the germline ends. The CDR3 DNA reads as TGTGCCAGCAGTGATGTCGAGGACAATGAGCAGTTCTTC. It codes for CASSDVEDNEQFF.

This clone was counted a single time. The chain joins TRBV27 to TRBJ1-2; 7 bases map to TRBD1. In germline, CDR1 is MNHEY, CDR2 SMNVEV (reference sequence). Unmatched junction bases numbered 6, after V lost 5 bases and J lost 6 bases. There are 13 residues in the CDR3. The CDR3 nucleotides read TGTGCCAGCAGTGGGACAGAGGAACATGGCTACACCTTC. Protein product: CASSGTEEHGYTF.

The gene calls are TRBV6-1 and TRBJ1-5, with D perhaps matching TRBD1 (5 bases). Trimming left V 0 bases short and J 3 bases short, with 9 bases between. This CDR3 comprises 15 residues. The germline gives CDR1 MNHNS, CDR2 SASEGT. The CDR3 here is CASSEALGPNQPQHF. In DNA, the CDR3 is TGTGCCAGCAGTGAAGCGCTGGGGCCCAATCAGCCCCAGCATTTT.

The V call is TRBV3-1 (or the pseudogene TRBV3-2), the J call TRBJ2-2; 7 nucleotides align to TRBD2. The J segment lost 7 bases and the V segment lost 4 bases, leaving 9 bases of the junction unmatched. CDR3 length: 15 amino acids. The germline V gene has CDR1 LGHDT and CDR2 YNNKEL (reference sequence). In DNA, the CDR3 is TGTGCCAGCAGCCTTCGAGGGAGGGAAGACGGGGAGCTGTTTTTT. This codes for CASSLRGREDGELFF.